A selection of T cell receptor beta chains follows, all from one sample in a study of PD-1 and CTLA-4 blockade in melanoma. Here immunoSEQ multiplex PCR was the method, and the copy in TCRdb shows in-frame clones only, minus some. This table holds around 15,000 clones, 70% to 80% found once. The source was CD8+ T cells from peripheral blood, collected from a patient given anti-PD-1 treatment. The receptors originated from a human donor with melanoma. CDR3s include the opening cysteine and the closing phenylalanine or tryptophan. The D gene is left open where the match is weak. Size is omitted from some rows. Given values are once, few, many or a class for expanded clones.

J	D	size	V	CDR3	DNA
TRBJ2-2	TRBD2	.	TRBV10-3	CAISEAGLAGVDTGELFF	TGTGCCATCAGTGAGGCGGGACTAGCGGGGGTCGACACCGGGGAGCTGTTTTTT
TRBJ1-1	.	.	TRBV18	CASSPPPHGNTEAFF	TGTGCCAGCTCACCACCGCCGCATGGAAACACTGAAGCTTTCTTT
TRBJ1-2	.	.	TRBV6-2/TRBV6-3	CASSWDMSTNYGYTF	TGTGCCAGCAGTTGGGACATGAGTACTAACTATGGCTACACCTTC
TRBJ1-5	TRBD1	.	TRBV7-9	CASSFDRVGNQPQHF	TGTGCCAGCAGCTTCGACAGGGTCGGAAATCAGCCCCAGCATTTT
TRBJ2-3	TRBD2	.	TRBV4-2	CASSQDETSGDTQYF	TGTGCCAGCAGCCAAGATGAGACTAGCGGGGATACGCAGTATTTT
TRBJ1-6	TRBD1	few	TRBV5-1	CASSLGGTANSPLHF	TGCGCCAGCAGCTTGGGCGGGACAGCTAATTCACCCCTCCACTTT
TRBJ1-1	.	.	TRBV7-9	CASSLRAMNTEAFF	TGTGCCAGCAGCCTCAGGGCCATGAACACTGAAGCTTTCTTT
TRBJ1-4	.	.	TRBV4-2	CASSQDGPAATNEKLFF	TGTGCCAGCAGCCAAGATGGGCCGGCTGCAACTAATGAAAAACTGTTTTTT
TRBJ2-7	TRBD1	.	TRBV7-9	CASSPPSITGDEQYF	TGTGCCAGCAGCCCCCCCTCAATCACAGGGGACGAGCAGTACTTC
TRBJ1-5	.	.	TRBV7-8	CASAQTPYSNQPQHF	TGTGCCAGCGCCCAGACACCATATAGCAATCAGCCCCAGCATTTT
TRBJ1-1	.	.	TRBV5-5	CASSLGLNTEAFF	TGTGCCAGCAGCTTAGGGTTGAACACTGAAGCTTTCTTT
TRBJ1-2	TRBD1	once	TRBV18	CASSPPGQGAYGYTF	TGTGCCAGCTCACCACCGGGACAGGGGGCCTATGGCTACACCTTC
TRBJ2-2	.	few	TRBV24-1	CATSETPYDHNTGELFF	TGTGCCACCAGTGAAACACCTTACGACCATAACACCGGGGAGCTGTTTTTT
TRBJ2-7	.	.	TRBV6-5	CASSYDAGQFSYEQYF	TGTGCCAGCAGTTACGACGCCGGACAGTTCTCCTACGAGCAGTACTTC